A selection of T cell receptor beta chains follows, all from one sample in a study of blood T cell repertoires in COVID-19. Here immunoSEQ multiplex PCR was the method, and the copy in TCRdb shows in-frame clones only, minus some. The sample carries under 200,000 clones, approximately 86% recorded once. The sequenced sample was peripheral blood. These receptor sequences come from a woman of 80 years or more in a cohort sampled during active or convalescent COVID-19. CDR3s include the opening cysteine and the closing phenylalanine or tryptophan. The D gene is left open where the match is weak. The size field is filled for only some rows; it gives once, few, many or a size class.

TRBJ2-6	NA	TRBV5-3	NA	TGTGCCAGAAGCTTCCACAGGGCATCTGGGGCCAACGTCCTGACTTTC	CARSFHRASGANVLTF
TRBJ2-1	TRBD2	TRBV11-2	NA	TGTGCCAGCAGCTTAGCCCCCATTGGGAGGGGCAATGAGCAGTTCTTC	CASSLAPIGRGNEQFF
TRBJ2-2	TRBD1	TRBV28	NA	TGTGCCAGCTGGCCGGGACAGGGGTACACCGGGGAGCTGTTTTTT	CASWPGQGYTGELFF
TRBJ2-2	TRBD2	TRBV9	NA	TGTGCCAGCAGCGCCGGACTAGCGGGAGTCACCGGGGAGCTGTTTTTT	CASSAGLAGVTGELFF
TRBJ1-1	NA	TRBV6-2/TRBV6-3	NA	TGTGCCAGCAGTTTTACCCTACAGGGATGGAACACTGAAGCTTTCTTT	CASSFTLQGWNTEAFF
TRBJ1-1	NA	TRBV18	NA	TGTGCCAGCTCACCACCCGGACAGTCCAGATCTGAAGCTTTCTTT	CASSPPGQSRSEAFF
TRBJ1-3	TRBD1	TRBV6-5	NA	TGTGCCAGCACCCGGACAGGCGTCGGAAACACCATATATTTT	CASTRTGVGNTIYF
TRBJ2-7	NA	TRBV7-2	few	TGTGCCAGCTCCCCTGGAGGGTCATCCTACGAGCAGTACTTC	CASSPGGSSYEQYF
TRBJ1-2	NA	TRBV12-5	NA	TGTGCTAGTGGTTTGGTAGTAGGGGCCCGGGTTGGCTATGGCTACACCTTC	CASGLVVGARVGYGYTF
TRBJ1-2	TRBD1	TRBV19	NA	TGTGCCAGTAGTCCCGGACAGGGGAGAAACTATGGCTACACCTTC	CASSPGQGRNYGYTF
TRBJ2-1	TRBD2	TRBV10-3	once	TGTGCCATCAGCCTGACTAGCGGGGGGTTGGATGAGCAGTTCTTC	CAISLTSGGLDEQFF
TRBJ2-2	TRBD2	TRBV7-2	NA	TGTGCCAGCAGCGCGCTAGCGGGGGATTTCGGGGAGCTGTTTTTT	CASSALAGDFGELFF
TRBJ1-5	TRBD1	TRBV10-3	few	TGTGCCATCAGTGAAGACAGGGGTTATCAGCCCCAGCATTTT	CAISEDRGYQPQHF
TRBJ2-5	TRBD1	TRBV30	NA	TGTGCCTGGAGTCAATCCGGGACAGGGCAAGAGACCCAGTACTTC	CAWSQSGTGQETQYF
TRBJ2-7	TRBD2	TRBV3-1/TRBV3-2	NA	TGTGCCAGCAGCCAAGCTAGCGGCGGCTCCTACGAGCAGTACTTC	CASSQASGGSYEQYF
TRBJ2-3	TRBD1	TRBV10-3	NA	TGTGCCATCAGTGGGAAACAACAGGGGGCGGGCACAGATACGCAGTATTTT	CAISGKQQGAGTDTQYF
TRBJ2-1	NA	TRBV6-5	NA	TGTGCCAGCAGTTACTTGGCGGTATCCTCCAATGAGCAGTTCTTC	CASSYLAVSSNEQFF
TRBJ2-1	TRBD2	TRBV7-2	NA	TGTGCCAGCAGCCGCGGGGGGGCCGTAGAGCAGTTCTTC	CASSRGGAVEQFF
TRBJ2-2	TRBD1	TRBV28	NA	TGTGCCAGCACCTTCCACAGGGGAACCGGGGAGCTGTTTTTT	CASTFHRGTGELFF
TRBJ2-7	TRBD2	TRBV15	NA	TGTGCCACCAGCAGAGATCTAAGTAGCGGGGGAGAGCAGTACTTC	CATSRDLSSGGEQYF
TRBJ1-1	NA	TRBV12-5	once	TGTGCTAGTGGTTTGGTAACCCCTATTCCTAACACTGAAGCTTTCTTT	CASGLVTPIPNTEAFF
TRBJ1-3	NA	TRBV7-9	NA	TGTGCCAGCAGCGGTACAGGGTTCTCTGGAAACACCATATATTTT	CASSGTGFSGNTIYF
TRBJ1-1	TRBD1	TRBV5-5	NA	TGTGCCAGCAGCCCGGGGACAGCCCCCACTGAAGCTTTCTTT	CASSPGTAPTEAFF
TRBJ2-2	TRBD1	TRBV19	NA	TGTGCCAGTAGTCCGAGACAGGGCTTAGTGACCGGGGAGCTGTTTTTT	CASSPRQGLVTGELFF
TRBJ1-2	TRBD1	TRBV27	NA	TGTGCCAGCAGTGCGAGACAGGGGTCGGGCTATGGCTACACCTTC	CASSARQGSGYGYTF